What follows are 17 T cell receptor beta chains derived from one specimen sequenced in a study of CD8 T cells in Susac syndrome. cDNA came from about 0.5 to 1 ug RNA primed by random hexamers. MiXCR, applied by TCRdb to the immunoSEQ multiplex PCR reads, yields one record per CDR3 protein. This table holds over 140,000 distinct CDR3 sequences, roughly 94% found once. The material sequenced was CD4+ T cells from PBMCs. The receptors come from a human donor with Susac syndrome.

The chain has TRBV25-1 and TRBJ1-2, with a tentative D call TRBD1 (6 bases). This CDR3 is built from 15 residues. In germline, CDR1 is MGHDK, CDR2 SYGVNS. With 3 bases removed from V and 9 bases from J, the gap between germline ends came to 20 bases. The CDR3 here is CASSEVGGPTSSYTF. The CDR3 DNA is TGTGCCAGCAGTGAGGTGGGGGGCCCTACTTCGAGCTACACCTTC.

The J gene is TRBJ2-1, the V gene TRBV4-3; the match to TRBD2 covers 11 bases. V lost 0 bases, J lost 9 bases, and 16 bases stayed unmatched. CDR1 LGHNA and CDR2 YSLEER come from the germline V gene. This CDR3 is built from 19 residues. The CDR3 region has the DNA TGCGCCAGCAGCCAAGATCAAGGAGAACTAGCGGGGGCCCGGGGTGAGCAGTTCTTC. Translation gives CASSQDQGELAGARGEQFF.

This chain uses TRBV30 with TRBJ1-2; no reliable D call. This CDR3 is built from 14 residues. The germline V gene encodes CDR1 GTSNPN and CDR2 SVGIG (reference sequence). V lost 0 bases and J 8 bases, leaving 16 bases between the germline ends. The CDR3 reads CAWSVGIFTGGYTF. CDR3 nucleotides: TGTGCCTGGAGTGTGGGCATATTCACCGGGGGCTACACCTTC.

The chain carries TRBV12-3 or TRBV12-4 and TRBJ2-7; D may be TRBD1 or TRBD2 (5 bases each). This CDR3 has 13 residues. Trimming took 2 bases from V and 7 from J, leaving 12 bases between them. CDR3 amino acids: CASSLLRDGEQYF. The CDR3 DNA sequence: TGTGCCAGCAGTTTATTAAGGGACGGGGAGCAGTACTTC.

The CDR3 region has the DNA TGTGCCAGCAAACCCGTTGTAAGCACAGATACGCAGTATTTT. Amino acid sequence: CASKPVVSTDTQYF. The chain couples TRBV2 to TRBJ2-3; D is unclear. V was clipped by 7 bases and J by 0 bases, with 11 bases between them. CDR3 length equals 14 residues. CDR1 is SNHLY, CDR2 FYNNEI, per germline.

This sequence joins TRBV3-1 and TRBJ1-6, with TRBD1 as a possible D gene (5 bases). There are 16 residues in the CDR3. Germline V CDR1 and CDR2: LGHDT, YNNKEL (reference sequence). V lost 0 bases and J 6 bases, leaving 12 bases between the germline ends. CDR3 coding DNA: TGTGCCAGCAGCCAAGAAGTAGACAGCCCTAATTCACCCCTCCACTTT. The encoded protein is CASSQEVDSPNSPLHF.

The chain joins TRBV20-1 to TRBJ2-1; D is ambiguous. With 6 bases removed from V and 0 bases from J, the gap between germline ends came to 9 bases. This CDR3 has 13 residues. Germline lookup yields CDR1 DFQATT and CDR2 SNEGSKA (reference sequence). The DNA of the CDR3 is TGCAGTGCGGTTGCTAGCTCCTACAATGAGCAGTTCTTC. This encodes CSAVASSYNEQFF.

This sequence joins TRBV7-3 and TRBJ2-1; TRBD1 aligns across 7 bases. CDR1 and CDR2 (germline): SGHTA, FQGTGA. V was clipped by 5 bases and J by 6 bases; unmatched bases: 10. The CDR3 is 15 residues long. CDR3 amino acids: CASSPRQGVTNEQFF. The CDR3 nucleotides are TGTGCCAGCAGCCCCCGACAGGGAGTCACCAATGAGCAGTTCTTC.

The rearrangement joins TRBV24-1 to TRBJ2-1; 9 positions agree with TRBD2. Losses at the gene ends were 9 bases for V and 6 bases for J; bases not matched to a gene: 5. The CDR3 is 13 residues long. The germline gives CDR1 KGHDR, CDR2 SFDVKD. The CDR3 coding sequence is TGTGCCACCGGAAAGCGGGAGGTCAATGAGCAGTTCTTC. Protein sequence: CATGKREVNEQFF.

The chain uses TRBV7-9 and TRBJ2-7; D assignment may be TRBD1 or TRBD2 (5 bases each). There are 15 residues in the CDR3. Trimming removed 2 bases at V and 2 bases at J, with 13 bases between. Germline V gives CDR1 SEHNR, CDR2 FQNEAQ (reference sequence). The CDR3 spells CASSLRRDGTYEQYF. The CDR3 nucleotides read TGTGCCAGCAGCTTAAGACGGGACGGAACCTACGAGCAGTACTTC.

This clonotype was found once. The chain uses TRBV20-1 and TRBJ1-1; D gene unclear. The ends were cut back, 0 bases at V and 6 bases at J, with 11 bases in the middle. This CDR3 is built from 13 residues. Germline values: CDR1 DFQATT, CDR2 SNEGSKA (reference sequence). In nucleotides, the CDR3 is TGCAGTGCTAGAGATCCAGCCGTGGCTGAAGCTTTCTTT. It yields the protein CSARDPAVAEAFF.

The chain joins TRBV30 to TRBJ1-1; possible D gene TRBD1, 6 bases. This CDR3 has 11 amino acids. CDR1 GTSNPN and CDR2 SVGIG come from the germline V gene (reference sequence). The ends were cut back, 0 bases at V and 10 bases at J, with 9 bases in the middle. The CDR3 loop reads CAWSVRQVAFF. CDR3 sequence (DNA): TGTGCCTGGAGTGTAAGACAGGTAGCTTTCTTT.

The genes are TRBV20-1 and TRBJ2-7; tentative D call: TRBD2 (5 bases). CDR3 length equals 16 residues. The V and J ends lost 5 bases and 2 bases respectively, with 22 bases between them. CDR1 is DFQATT and CDR2 is SNEGSKA in the germline V gene (reference sequence). CDR3 in DNA: TGCAGTGCTTCGGAAACCCCTGGGAGTGCTGCCTACGAGCAGTACTTC. It codes for CSASETPGSAAYEQYF.

The chain recombines TRBV18 with TRBJ1-6; D call uncertain. Trimming stripped 2 bases from V and 8 bases from J, with 7 bases between. This CDR3 comprises 13 residues. Germline V gives CDR1 KGHSH, CDR2 LQKENI. The CDR3 bases are TGTGCCAGCTCACCAGGGGTGGATTCACCCCTCCACTTT. Translated: CASSPGVDSPLHF. Based on the CDR3 plus reference TRBV18 and TRBJ1-6, the full variable domain is NAGVMQNPRHLVRRRGQEARLRCSPMKGHSHVYWYRQLPEEGLKFMVYLQKENIIDESGMPKERFSAEFPKEGPSILRIQQVVRGDSAAYFCASSPGVDSPLHFGNGTRLTVT.

The CDR3 is CASSPPGARGNEQYF. The DNA of the CDR3 is TGTGCCAGCTCACCACCGGGTGCCAGGGGTAACGAGCAGTACTTC. The chain uses TRBV18 and TRBJ2-7; weak D call: TRBD1 (6 bases). V lost 0 bases and J 5 bases, leaving 14 bases between the germline ends. CDR1 KGHSH and CDR2 LQKENI come from the germline V gene. The CDR3 sequence is 15 residues long. The full variable domain, completed using reference TRBV18 and TRBJ2-7, is NAGVMQNPRHLVRRRGQEARLRCSPMKGHSHVYWYRQLPEEGLKFMVYLQKENIIDESGMPKERFSAEFPKEGPSILRIQQVVRGDSAAYFCASSPPGARGNEQYFGPGTRLTVT.

The sample holds one count of this clonotype. This rearrangement joins TRBV20-1 to TRBJ2-7, with D perhaps matching TRBD1 or TRBD2 (5 bases each). The CDR3 totals 13 residues. V was trimmed by 5 bases and J by 7 bases, leaving 18 bases between them. CDR1 is DFQATT and CDR2 is SNEGSKA in the germline V gene (reference sequence). The CDR3 spells CSAPGTAEGEQYF. As DNA, the CDR3 is TGCAGTGCTCCCGGGACCGCAGAAGGGGAGCAGTACTTC.

J is TRBJ2-3 and V is TRBV12-3 or TRBV12-4, with no clear D. The CDR3 consists of 11 residues. V lost 7 bases to trimming and J lost 2 bases, with 4 bases between them. CDR3 DNA sequence: TGTGCCAGCACCCTCACAGATACGCAGTATTTT. Residues: CASTLTDTQYF.